These 14 T cell receptor beta chains were sequenced from one sample in a study of blood T cell repertoires in COVID-19. Method: immunoSEQ multiplex PCR; TCRdb's copy keeps in-frame clones and lacks some. The data contain about 240,000 clones, around four fifths of them singletons. The specimen sequenced was peripheral blood. The receptor set was obtained from a woman aged 55 to 70 with active or convalescent COVID-19.

The chain employs TRBV27 and TRBJ2-5; TRBD2 matches 7 bases. Germline values: CDR1 MNHEY, CDR2 SMNVEV (reference sequence). This CDR3 contains 13 residues. Losses at the gene ends were 2 bases for V and 5 bases for J; bases not matched to a gene: 2. The CDR3 protein is CASSLGGVETQYF. For the CDR3, the DNA is TGTGCCAGCAGTTTAGGGGGGGTGGAGACCCAGTACTTC.

The J gene is TRBJ1-4, the V gene TRBV7-8; the match to TRBD1 covers 9 bases. V lost 6 bases to trimming and J lost 2 bases; unmatched junction nucleotides: 13. The CDR3 loop spans 18 amino acids. CDR1 is SGHVS and CDR2 is FQNEAQ in the germline V gene. CDR3: CASSPHRGLAGTNEKLFF. The CDR3, as DNA: TGTGCCAGCAGTCCGCACAGGGGGCTCGCAGGCACTAATGAAAAACTGTTTTTT.

There are a few counts of this clone. J is TRBJ2-3 and V is TRBV18; D might be TRBD2 (6 bases). Between the trimmed V and J ends, which lost 5 bases and 1 base, there was a span of 16 bases. Germline V CDR1 and CDR2: KGHSH, LQKENI. The CDR3 loop spans 16 amino acids. The CDR3 DNA reads as TGTGCCAGCTCAGTCGGTCGCGGGGTAGGCACAGATACGCAGTATTTT. Its translation: CASSVGRGVGTDTQYF.

This sequence joins TRBV28 and TRBJ1-2, with 8 bases fitting TRBD1. The germline CDR1 and CDR2 sequences are MDHEN and SYDVKM. Trimming at V came to 2 bases and at J to 6 bases, leaving 14 bases not matched to a gene. The CDR3 is made up of 17 amino acids. The chain's CDR3 is CASSLGVGAGGWNGYTF. In DNA, the CDR3 is TGTGCCAGCAGTTTAGGGGTAGGGGCAGGGGGCTGGAATGGCTACACCTTC.

The rearrangement uses TRBV10-2 and TRBJ2-1, with 11 bases fitting TRBD2. V lost 6 bases to trimming and J lost 8 bases; unmatched junction nucleotides: 6. The V gene's germline CDR1 is WSHSY and CDR2 SAAADI. CDR3 length: 14 residues. The CDR3 protein is CASRLAGGPHEQFF. The CDR3, as DNA: TGCGCCAGCAGGTTAGCGGGGGGGCCCCATGAGCAGTTCTTC.

The V gene is TRBV10-3, the J gene TRBJ1-6; weak D call: TRBD1 (6 bases). Germline V CDR1 and CDR2: ENHRY, SYGVKD. V dropped 3 bases and J dropped 6 bases, with 9 bases sitting between them. This CDR3 spans 14 amino acids. In DNA, the CDR3 is TGTGCCATCAGTGAACAGGGCCCTAATTCACCCCTCCACTTT. This translates into CAISEQGPNSPLHF.

The J gene is TRBJ2-3, the V gene TRBV4-1; TRBD2 aligns across 8 bases. Germline assignment: CDR1 MGHRA and CDR2 YSYEKL. The CDR3 extends over 14 amino acids. J gave up 2 bases and V 4 bases, and 2 bases lay outside the gene matches. CDR3 in amino acids: CASSLGGDTDTQYF. CDR3 bases: TGCGCCAGCAGCCTCGGGGGGGACACAGATACGCAGTATTTT.

The V gene is TRBV9, the J gene TRBJ1-2; D is undetermined. The CDR3 contains 11 residues. V was shortened by 3 bases and J by 3 bases, with 3 bases between the two germline ends. Germline CDR1 reads SGDLS; CDR2 reads YYNGEE. The CDR3 loop is CASSADYGYTF. CDR3 bases: TGTGCCAGCAGCGCCGACTATGGCTACACCTTC.

The chain links TRBV3-1 (or the pseudogene TRBV3-2) to TRBJ2-1, with D tentatively TRBD2 (5 bases). Trimming pared 2 bases from V and 8 bases from J, leaving 7 bases between. The CDR3 is made up of 12 amino acids. Germline assignment: CDR1 LGHDT and CDR2 YNNKEL (reference sequence). The CDR3 DNA sequence: TGTGCCAGCAGCCAACTTAGCGATGAGCAGTTCTTC. It yields the protein CASSQLSDEQFF.

V gene TRBV11-2 combines with J gene TRBJ2-7, with a weak D call TRBD1 (6 bases). Germline V lookup: CDR1 SGHAT, CDR2 FQNNGV. Trimming pared 5 bases from V and 2 bases from J, leaving 16 bases between. The CDR3 consists of 15 residues. Here the CDR3 DNA reads TGTGCCAGCAGCCAAAACCCAGACAGGACCTACGAGCAGTACGTC. Translating it yields CASSQNPDRTYEQYV.

The chain combines TRBV28 with TRBJ1-4, with a tentative D call TRBD1 (6 bases). V was cut by 4 bases and J by 7 bases, with 19 bases left in between. The CDR3 extends over 16 amino acids. Germline loops: CDR1 MDHEN, CDR2 SYDVKM. The CDR3 protein is CASSSGTSASGEKLFF. The DNA of the CDR3 is TGTGCCAGCAGTTCCGGGACATCGGCCTCGGGTGAAAAACTGTTTTTT. Based on the CDR3 plus reference TRBV28 and TRBJ1-4, the full variable domain is DVKVTQSSRYLVKRTGEKVFLECVQDMDHENMFWYRQDPGLGLRLIYFSYDVKMKEKGDIPEGYSVSREKKERFSLILESASTNQTSMYLCASSSGTSASGEKLFFGSGTQLSVL.

This sequence joins TRBV5-1 and TRBJ2-2; D uncertain. Germline-derived CDR1 and CDR2 are SGHRS and YFSETQ. The CDR3 length is 13 residues. With 1 base removed from V and 4 bases from J, the gap between germline ends came to 5 bases. CDR3 sequence (DNA): TGCGCCAGCAGCTTGAGCGTCACCGGGGAGCTGTTTTTT. This codes for CASSLSVTGELFF.

This chain joins TRBV24-1 and TRBJ1-1; TRBD1 is a possible D gene (5 bases). The CDR3 totals 13 residues. The V gene's germline CDR1 is KGHDR and CDR2 SFDVKD. Trimming stripped 9 bases from V and 1 base from J, with 11 bases between. CDR3 bases: TGTGCCACCTCTCCAGGACAGAACACTGAAGCTTTCTTT. Residues: CATSPGQNTEAFF.

The rearrangement links TRBV19 to TRBJ2-1, with TRBD1 matching over 9 bases. V gave up 8 bases and J gave up 5 bases; unmatched junction bases: 4. The CDR3 spans 13 residues. Germline V gene sequence: CDR1 LNHDA, CDR2 SQIVND (reference sequence). Here the CDR3 reads CASLQGANNEQFF. The CDR3 bases are TGTGCCAGTTTACAGGGGGCAAACAATGAGCAGTTCTTC.